The text below deals with one TCR beta chain. This entry belongs to a study of cytomegalovirus exposure and HLA in healthy donors. This PCR relied on a set of 60 Vbeta primers and 13 Jbeta primers. TCRdb keeps only in-frame clones here, not all; method: immunoSEQ multiplex PCR. This repertoire comprises about 32,000 clones; its ten largest clones make up around 5%. V was cut by 2 bases and J by 9 bases, with 17 bases left in between. This CDR3 contains 16 residues. Germline CDR1 reads KGHSH; CDR2 reads LQKENI. Sequenced material: PBMCs. This chain connects TRBV18 to TRBJ1-6; no reliable D call. This clonotype was obtained from a female donor in good health and CMV-seronegative. This CDR3 reads CASSPDGNSFTSPLHF. DNA for the CDR3: TGTGCCAGCTCACCAGACGGTAACAGTTTTACTTCACCCCTCCACTTT.